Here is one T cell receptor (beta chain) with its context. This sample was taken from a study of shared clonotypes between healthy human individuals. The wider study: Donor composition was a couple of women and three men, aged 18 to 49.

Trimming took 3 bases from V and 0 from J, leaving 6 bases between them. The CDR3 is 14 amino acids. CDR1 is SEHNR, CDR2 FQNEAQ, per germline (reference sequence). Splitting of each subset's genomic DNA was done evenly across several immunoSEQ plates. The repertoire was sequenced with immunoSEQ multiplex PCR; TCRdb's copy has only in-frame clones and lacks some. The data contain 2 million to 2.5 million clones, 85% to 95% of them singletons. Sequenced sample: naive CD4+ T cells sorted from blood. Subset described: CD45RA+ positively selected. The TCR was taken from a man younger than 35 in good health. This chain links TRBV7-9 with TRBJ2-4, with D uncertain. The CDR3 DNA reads TGTGCCAGCAGCTTCGATCTAGCCAAAAACATTCAGTACTTC. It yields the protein CASSFDLAKNIQYF.